This is a list of T cell receptor beta chains from one sample in a study of human T cells and chemical hapten exposure. MiXCR, run by TCRdb on the RACE reads, gives a single entry per CDR3 protein. The table has fewer than 55,000 distinct CDR3 sequences, 9.9% seen once; the top ten hold around 16%. The sequenced sample was whole blood, obtained in connection with sensitization to the hapten diphenylcyclopropenone (DPC). Receptor source: a woman in her thirties or forties with alopecia areata. Some clones in this sample may be carry-over from other donors' samples. CDR3s include the opening cysteine and the closing phenylalanine or tryptophan. D genes are given only for firm matches. Clone sizes are given selectively: once, few, many, or a class where the clone is expanded.

V	size	J	D	DNA	CDR3
TRBV12-3/TRBV12-4	many	TRBJ1-1	TRBD1	TGTGCCAGCAGTGCCGGACAGGGGAACACTGAAGCTTTCTTT	CASSAGQGNTEAFF
TRBV20-1	many	TRBJ2-1	TRBD2	TGCAGTGCTAGAGCTCGACTAGCGGGGGCCCCAAGCTCCTACAATGAGCAGTTCTTC	CSARARLAGAPSSYNEQFF
TRBV27	-	TRBJ1-6	-	TGTGCCAGCAGTTTATCGATGGTCTCCTATAATTCACCCCTCCACTTT	CASSLSMVSYNSPLHF
TRBV4-1	-	TRBJ1-1	-	TGCGCCAGCAGCCTCAGTATGTTTACTGAAGCTTTCTTT	CASSLSMFTEAFF
TRBV7-3	-	TRBJ2-7	-	TGTGCCAGCAGCCCTCGGGACGGCTCCTACGAGCAGTACTTC	CASSPRDGSYEQYF
TRBV5-1	many	TRBJ2-6	-	TGCGCCAGCAGCCCAATTAGCTCTGGGGCCAACGTCCTGACTTTC	CASSPISSGANVLTF
TRBV5-1	many	TRBJ2-5	-	TGCGCCAGCAGCTTAAACACCGCGGCGGGGGAGACCCAGTACTTC	CASSLNTAAGETQYF
TRBV7-6	-	TRBJ2-1	TRBD2	TGTGCCAGCAGCTTATATAGCGGGGATGAGCAGTTCTTC	CASSLYSGDEQFF
TRBV20-1	few	TRBJ1-4	TRBD1	TGCAGTGCTAGGGGACAGGAAAAACTGTTTTTT	CSARGQEKLFF
TRBV7-2	-	TRBJ2-5	TRBD2	TGTGCCAGCAGCCACCCGACTAGCCGGGGGACCCAGTACTTC	CASSHPTSRGTQYF
TRBV7-6	few	TRBJ2-3	-	TGTGCCAGCAGCTCCCGGACCAGCTTGTATTTT	CASSSRTSLYF
TRBV6-2/TRBV6-3	-	TRBJ2-7	-	TGTGCCAGCAGTTACTCGGGTGAAACCCCCTACGAGCAGTACTTC	CASSYSGETPYEQYF
TRBV14	few	TRBJ2-7	-	TGTGCCAGCAGCCCAGGGTACTATGGCGAGCAGTACTTC	CASSPGYYGEQYF
TRBV20-1	-	TRBJ1-5	-	TGCAGTGCTAGACCAGGGAGCAATCAGCCCCAGCATTTT	CSARPGSNQPQHF
TRBV3-1	few	TRBJ2-1	TRBD2	TGTGCCAGCAGTTTACAAGCGGGGGCCTACAATGAGCAGTTCTTC	CASSLQAGAYNEQFF
TRBV7-9	-	TRBJ2-3	-	TGTGCCAGCAGCTTAGTTGGACGGACGCAGTATTTT	CASSLVGRTQYF
TRBV6-2/TRBV6-3	few	TRBJ1-5	-	TGTGCCAGCAGTTCCGACAGCGAGAATCAGCCCCAGCATTTT	CASSSDSENQPQHF
TRBV19	-	TRBJ2-2	-	TGTGCCAGTAGTATTTCGGGAGCCGGGGAGCTGTTTTTT	CASSISGAGELFF
TRBV14	many	TRBJ2-6	-	TGTGCCAGCAGCCATTACGGCTCTGGGGCCAACGTCCTGACTTTC	CASSHYGSGANVLTF
TRBV19	-	TRBJ1-5	-	TGTGCCAGTAGTATTGGGGATAGGGGCAATCAGCCCCAGCATTTT	CASSIGDRGNQPQHF
TRBV29-1	-	TRBJ1-5	-	TGCAGCGTTGAACGGCAGGGAAATCAGCCCCAACATTTT	CSVERQGNQPQHF
TRBV5-1	-	TRBJ1-6	TRBD1	TGCGCCAGCAGCTTAGTGCGGGACAGTACCTCACCCCTCCACTTT	CASSLVRDSTSPLHF
TRBV7-9	many	TRBJ1-3	-	TGTGCCAGCAGCCTACCTCGCCGGCCTAGCTCTGGAAACACCATATATTTT	CASSLPRRPSSGNTIYF
TRBV7-9	-	TRBJ1-1	-	TGTGCCAGCACCTTCCAGACAGCCCTCAAGGGAGCTTTCTTT	CASTFQTALKGAFF
TRBV12-3/TRBV12-4	many	TRBJ2-5	TRBD1	TGTGCCAGCAGTCCTGGGACAGAACAAGAGACCCAGTACTTC	CASSPGTEQETQYF
TRBV20-1	-	TRBJ2-7	TRBD2	TGCAGTGCTGCTAGCGGGGGGGATACCTACGAGCAGTACTTC	CSAASGGDTYEQYF
TRBV20-1	many	TRBJ1-2	-	TGCAGTGCCAGTCCTTACCCTAACTATGGCTACACCTTC	CSASPYPNYGYTF
TRBV9	few	TRBJ2-2	-	TGTGCCAGCAGCGTCTCAGTCACCGGGGAGCTGTTTTTT	CASSVSVTGELFF
TRBV20-1	few	TRBJ2-5	-	TGCAGTGCTCAACTTGGGGAGACCCAGTACTTC	CSAQLGETQYF
TRBV29-1	-	TRBJ2-2	-	TGCAGCGTTGAAGCCGGGATTAACACCGGGGAGCTGTTTTTT	CSVEAGINTGELFF
TRBV28	many	TRBJ1-2	-	TGTGCCAGCAGCTCTACCGGACGGGGCTATGGCTACACCTTC	CASSSTGRGYGYTF
TRBV19	many	TRBJ1-1	-	TGTGCCAGTATACCAGGTGGTTTTTCGGTGGGAACTGAAGCTTTCTTT	CASIPGGFSVGTEAFF
TRBV29-1	few	TRBJ2-7	TRBD1	TGCAGCGTTGGACCATCGGGACAGGCTGTCTACGAGCAGTACTTC	CSVGPSGQAVYEQYF